This T cell receptor beta chain is drawn from a study of control samples from healthy donors and cancer patients. TCRdb keeps only in-frame clones here, not all; method: immunoSEQ multiplex PCR. The data hold around 200,000 clones, with around 93% observed a single time. Material: blood. This TCR came from a man younger than 30 in good health.

CDR3 loop: CASSVDRQNTEAFF. The CDR3 nucleotides read TGTGCCAGCAGTGTGGACAGACAGAACACTGAAGCTTTCTTT. The chain combines TRBV2 with TRBJ1-1; D might be TRBD1 (6 bases). Germline loops: CDR1 SNHLY, CDR2 FYNNEI. The CDR3 consists of 14 residues. V was cut by 4 bases and J by 1 base, with 10 bases left in between.